This is a list of T cell receptor beta chains from one sample in a study of blood T cell repertoires in COVID-19. Assay: immunoSEQ multiplex PCR; the TCRdb copy retains only in-frame clones and omits some. Counted here are about 98,000 clones, over 75% occurring once; the ten biggest clones make up roughly 10%. What was sequenced was peripheral blood. The receptors shown here come from a woman older than 75 with acute or convalescent COVID-19. Each CDR3 is given with its conserved first and last residue. The order of the fields is CDR3 protein, CDR3 DNA, V gene, J gene, D gene, clone size. A D gene is named only where the DNA matches it firmly. Rows may omit the clone size; those that give it use once, few, many or a size class.

CASSPAMDRTQPQHF	TGTGCCAGCAGCCCAGCGATGGACAGGACTCAGCCCCAGCATTTT	TRBV9	TRBJ1-5	TRBD1	-
CASRALDRPNTEAFF	TGTGCCAGCAGAGCCCTTGACAGACCGAACACTGAAGCTTTCTTT	TRBV6-5	TRBJ1-1	-	-
CASSDAGGAKDTQYF	TGTGCCAGCAGTGACGCCGGGGGGGCAAAGGATACGCAGTATTTT	TRBV6-4	TRBJ2-3	TRBD2	-
CASSWTGGSYNEQFF	TGTGCCAGCAGCTGGACAGGGGGCTCCTACAATGAGCAGTTCTTC	TRBV5-5	TRBJ2-1	TRBD1	few
CASSLASWTGKESGYTF	TGTGCCAGCAGCTTAGCGAGTTGGACAGGGAAGGAATCTGGCTACACCTTC	TRBV7-9	TRBJ1-2	TRBD1	-
CAISGSRAANTGELFF	TGTGCCATCAGCGGGTCCAGGGCAGCTAACACCGGGGAGCTGTTTTTT	TRBV10-3	TRBJ2-2	-	once
CASSVERQGYNEQFF	TGTGCCAGCAGCGTAGAACGGCAGGGGTACAATGAGCAGTTCTTC	TRBV9	TRBJ2-1	-	-
CASSVQGDSSYEQYF	TGCGCCAGCAGCGTCCAGGGGGACAGCTCCTACGAGCAGTACTTC	TRBV5-1	TRBJ2-7	TRBD1	-
CASSEASGNYGYTF	TGTGCCAGCAGTGAAGCCAGCGGTAACTATGGCTACACCTTC	TRBV6-1	TRBJ1-2	-	-
CASSFQAGGYNEQFF	TGTGCCAGCAGCTTCCAAGCGGGGGGTTACAATGAGCAGTTCTTC	TRBV7-7	TRBJ2-1	TRBD2	-
CASSLASRGTIYF	TGTGCCAGCAGCTTAGCTAGTAGGGGAACCATATATTTT	TRBV7-2	TRBJ1-3	-	once
CASSRVNQPQHF	TGTGCCAGCTCTCGAGTTAATCAGCCCCAGCATTTT	TRBV28	TRBJ1-5	-	-
CASSFLGLAGGSNTGELFF	TGTGCCAGCAGTTTCCTGGGACTAGCGGGGGGCTCAAACACCGGGGAGCTGTTTTTT	TRBV27	TRBJ2-2	TRBD2	-
CASSQTLRDTQYF	TGCGCCAGCAGCCAAACATTGAGGGATACGCAGTATTTT	TRBV4-1	TRBJ2-3	-	-
CASSTRAHSNQPQHF	TGCGCCAGCAGCACCAGGGCCCATAGCAATCAGCCCCAGCATTTT	TRBV10-1	TRBJ1-5	-	-
CATSNDRVSGNTIYF	TGTGCCACCAGCAACGACAGGGTCTCTGGAAACACCATATATTTT	TRBV15	TRBJ1-3	TRBD1	-
CASSPEGSSYNEQFF	TGTGCCAGCAGCCCCGAAGGGAGCTCCTACAATGAGCAGTTCTTC	TRBV9	TRBJ2-1	-	once